The 32 T cell receptor beta chains below come from one sample, sequenced in a study of T cell repertoires in cytomegalovirus infection. These receptors' targets are unknown. Each CDR3 protein gets one entry after TCRdb re-called the reads with MiXCR. The sample lists tens of thousands of distinct CDR3 sequences, approximately 19% occurring once. The sample here was CD8+ T cells from cultured PBMCs, taken from culture after CMV antigen stimulation. The receptors were gathered from a human donor in good health (CMV status not recorded). Some clones in this sample may be carry-over from other donors' samples.

J is TRBJ2-7 and V is TRBV7-2; possibly TRBD1 for D (6 bases). CDR3 length equals 14 residues. Germline assignment: CDR1 SGHTA and CDR2 FQGNSA. Trimming cost V 1 base and J 1 base, with 8 bases left between them. The CDR3 is CASSLDRDSYEQYF. DNA of the CDR3: TGTGCCAGCAGCTTAGACAGGGATTCCTACGAGCAGTACTTC.

This clonotype was counted a few times. V and J are TRBV4-1 and TRBJ2-7; D call uncertain. Looked up from germline, CDR1 is MGHRA and CDR2 is YSYEKL. Trimming left V 1 base short and J 2 bases short, with 6 bases between. CDR3 length: 13 residues. The CDR3 DNA follows: TGCGCCAGCAGCCAAGCCCGGACCTACGAGCAGTACTTC. Amino acid sequence: CASSQARTYEQYF.

This clonotype has ten or more counts. V usage is TRBV7-2 and J usage is TRBJ2-3; 10 bases are shared with TRBD2. The CDR3 length is 18 residues. The V gene end was trimmed by 1 base and the J gene end by 4 bases; junction bases not matched to a gene: 11. The germline V gene encodes CDR1 SGHTA and CDR2 FQGNSA. This CDR3 reads CASSLEWNLAGVADTQYF. CDR3 DNA sequence: TGTGCCAGCAGCTTAGAATGGAATCTAGCGGGAGTAGCAGATACGCAGTATTTT.

The genes are TRBV11-2 and TRBJ1-1, with D maybe TRBD1 (5 bases). This CDR3 contains 16 residues. V gave up 0 bases and J gave up 1 base, with 12 bases separating them. In germline, CDR1 is SGHAT, CDR2 FQNNGV. The CDR3 sequence: CASSLDLYQGNTEAFF. CDR3 bases: TGTGCCAGCAGCTTAGATCTTTATCAGGGGAACACTGAAGCTTTCTTT.

The chain has TRBV9 and TRBJ2-7; D gene ambiguous. The germline V gene has CDR1 SGDLS and CDR2 YYNGEE. Trimming stripped 3 bases from V and 5 bases from J, with 12 bases between. The length of the CDR3 is 13 residues. In DNA form, the CDR3 reads TGTGCCAGCAGCGCGGGTCTGTTCAACGAGCAGTACTTC. Translated: CASSAGLFNEQYF.

This clonotype was observed many times. The rearrangement uses TRBV19 and TRBJ2-2; 7 bases fit TRBD1. There are 17 residues in the CDR3. Germline assignment: CDR1 LNHDA and CDR2 SQIVND (reference sequence). V dropped 3 bases and J dropped 0; count of bases not matched to a gene: 7. The chain's CDR3 is CASSIPTGPANTGELFF. The CDR3 coding sequence is TGTGCCAGTAGTATCCCGACAGGGCCCGCGAACACCGGGGAGCTGTTTTTT.

This clonotype was observed many times. This sequence joins TRBV7-2 and TRBJ2-7; D gene ambiguous. V was pared by 1 base and J by 4 bases, with 11 bases between. This CDR3 is built from 14 residues. Germline CDR1 and CDR2: SGHTA and FQGNSA. CDR3 in amino acids: CASSLGLGIYEQYF. DNA of the CDR3: TGTGCCAGCAGCTTAGGGTTAGGGATATACGAGCAGTACTTC.

This clonotype was observed at least ten times. This rearrangement joins TRBV5-4 to TRBJ2-1; D might be TRBD1 or TRBD2, each matching 6 bases. V was pared by 6 bases and J by 8 bases, with 18 bases between. Per the germline V gene, CDR1 is SGHNT and CDR2 is YYREEE (reference sequence). This CDR3 spans 14 amino acids. The CDR3 region is CASIQGGSGDEQFF. The CDR3 DNA reads as TGTGCCAGCATCCAAGGGGGGAGTGGCGATGAGCAGTTCTTC.

This clonotype was seen ten or more times. The V call is TRBV7-9, the J call TRBJ2-1, with 13 positions matching TRBD2. V lost 5 bases and J lost 6; bases outside the gene matches: 4. The CDR3 has 15 amino acids. Germline V CDR1 and CDR2: SEHNR, FQNEAQ (reference sequence). The CDR3, as DNA: TGTGCCAGCAGCATCGGACTAGCGGGAGCCAATGAGCAGTTCTTC. The encoded protein is CASSIGLAGANEQFF.

In regard to this clonotype: This clone may be a read error of a much larger clone one base away. This rearrangement joins TRBV12-3 or TRBV12-4 to TRBJ2-7; 7 bases are a match to TRBD1. V was pared by 3 bases and J by 5 bases, with 7 bases of the junction left unmatched. The CDR3 extends over 14 amino acids. CDR3: CASSFGTEGNEQYF. In DNA, the CDR3 is TGTGCCAGCAGTTTCGGGACAGAGGGCAACGAGCAGTACTTC.

This clonotype has a handful of counts. This chain links TRBV12-5 with TRBJ1-4; 7 nucleotides agree with TRBD1. CDR3 length: 15 amino acids. With 4 bases clipped from V and 7 bases from J, the junction kept 9 bases outside the gene matches. CDR1 and CDR2 (germline): LGHNT, FRNRAP. Here the CDR3 DNA reads TGTGCTAGTGGTTGGACCGGGACAGTCGGTGAAAAACTGTTTTTT. This sequence encodes CASGWTGTVGEKLFF.

This clonotype was seen many times. This chain connects TRBV9 to TRBJ1-6; D might be TRBD1 (6 bases). Per the germline V gene, CDR1 is SGDLS and CDR2 is YYNGEE. The CDR3 contains 17 residues. Deletions cut 3 bases from V and 0 bases from J, with 13 bases between. CDR3 sequence reads: CASSGGQPSSYNSPLHF. The CDR3 DNA follows: TGTGCCAGCAGCGGTGGACAGCCTAGCTCCTATAATTCACCCCTCCACTTT.

The gene calls are TRBV10-3 and TRBJ1-3; D not resolved. The V gene lost 0 bases and the J gene lost 0 bases, with 6 bases spanning the gap. Germline CDR1 reads ENHRY; CDR2 reads SYGVKD. This CDR3 is built from 15 residues. The CDR3 loop reads CAISESKASGNTIYF. The CDR3 DNA reads TGTGCCATCAGTGAGTCTAAGGCCTCTGGAAACACCATATATTTT.

In its sample, this clonotype was seen a few times. The chain employs TRBV2 and TRBJ1-1; D not certain. Germline CDR1 and CDR2: SNHLY and FYNNEI. The CDR3 is 11 amino acids. V shed 6 bases and J shed 11 bases, with 13 bases lying between them. The CDR3 spells CASRNALEAFF. CDR3 sequence (DNA): TGTGCCAGCAGAAACGCCCTGGAGGCTTTCTTT.

The chain employs TRBV5-1 and TRBJ1-4; D gene unclear. Trimming took off 0 bases at V and 2 bases at J, with 8 bases between the two ends. The germline V gene has CDR1 SGHRS and CDR2 YFSETQ. The CDR3 is 15 amino acids. The CDR3 DNA is TGCGCCAGCAGCTTGGGACAAGCTACTAATGAAAAACTGTTTTTT. Translated: CASSLGQATNEKLFF.

The chain recombines TRBV3-1 with TRBJ1-1; D remains unclear. This CDR3 spans 14 amino acids. Trimming cost V 1 base and J 5 bases, with 11 bases left between them. The germline V gene has CDR1 LGHDT and CDR2 YNNKEL (reference sequence). CDR3 sequence reads: CASSQGPLGTEAFF. In DNA, the CDR3 is TGTGCCAGCAGCCAAGGGCCCCTGGGGACTGAAGCTTTCTTT.

This rearrangement joins TRBV7-9 to TRBJ2-7; 8 nucleotides line up with TRBD1. V lost 5 bases to trimming and J lost 4 bases; unmatched junction nucleotides: 4. The CDR3 contains 13 residues. Germline V gene sequence: CDR1 SEHNR, CDR2 FQNEAQ (reference sequence). The DNA for the CDR3 is TGTGCCAGCAGCGGACAGGGATCGTACGAGCAGTACTTC. As protein: CASSGQGSYEQYF. Full variable domain (missing parts from reference TRBV7-9 and TRBJ2-7): DTGVSQNPRHKITKRGQNVTFRCDPISEHNRLYWYRQTLGQGPEFLTYFQNEAQLEKSRLLSDRFSAERPKGSFSTLEIQRTEQGDSAMYLCASSGQGSYEQYFGPGTRLTVT.

Many counts were recorded for this clonotype. The CDR3, as DNA: TGTGCCAGCAGTTTGGTGTCGAGGGGAGACGGCTACACCTTC. Protein sequence: CASSLVSRGDGYTF. V gene TRBV28 combines with J gene TRBJ1-2; TRBD1 might be the D (5 bases). Trimming removed 3 bases at V and 8 bases at J, with 16 bases between. This CDR3 is 14 amino acids long. CDR1 MDHEN and CDR2 SYDVKM come from the germline V gene.

This clonotype came up many times. The genes are TRBV4-3 and TRBJ1-1; perhaps TRBD1 as D (6 bases). This CDR3 has 15 amino acids. Germline CDR1 LGHNA, CDR2 YSLEER. Trimming removed 3 bases from V and 4 bases from J, with 15 bases in between. CDR3 nucleotides: TGCGCCAGCAGCCAGTATTGGACAGAAACCACTGAAGCTTTCTTT. It is translated as CASSQYWTETTEAFF.

The chain employs TRBV27 and TRBJ1-5; D is possibly TRBD1 (5 bases). The CDR3 consists of 13 residues. Per the germline V gene, CDR1 is MNHEY and CDR2 is SMNVEV (reference sequence). V was pared by 5 bases and J by 14 bases, with 19 bases between. CDR3 in amino acids: CASSLAQGRIEHF. In DNA, the CDR3 is TGTGCCAGCAGTCTCGCCCAGGGAAGGATCGAGCATTTT.

The chain links TRBV7-9 to TRBJ1-2, with 8 bases matching TRBD1. V dropped 1 base and J dropped 5; count of bases not matched to a gene: 3. Germline CDR1 and CDR2: SEHNR and FQNEAQ (reference sequence). The CDR3 extends over 14 amino acids. The CDR3 DNA reads TGTGCCAGCAGCTTAGTAGACAGGGGATATGGCTACACCTTC. Translation: CASSLVDRGYGYTF.

The V gene is TRBV10-3, the J gene TRBJ2-2, with D possibly TRBD2 on 5 matching bases. The germline V gene has CDR1 ENHRY and CDR2 SYGVKD. V dropped 11 bases and J dropped 0 bases, with 13 bases sitting between them. This CDR3 region has 14 residues. CDR3 loop: CAPRGLANTGELFF. The CDR3 nucleotides read TGTGCCCCAAGAGGGCTGGCGAACACCGGGGAGCTGTTTTTT.

V and J are TRBV9 and TRBJ2-1, with 9 bases that match TRBD2. CDR3 size: 17 residues. V was clipped by 2 bases and J by 7 bases; unmatched bases: 13. The germline V gene has CDR1 SGDLS and CDR2 YYNGEE. Here the CDR3 reads CASSVGRGSGSRNEQFF. CDR3 sequence (DNA): TGTGCCAGCAGCGTCGGGCGGGGTAGCGGGAGTAGAAATGAGCAGTTCTTC.

This clonotype was seen ten or more times. The chain carries TRBV7-7 and TRBJ1-1, with 12 bases identical to TRBD1. The CDR3 length is 15 residues. Germline V CDR1 and CDR2: SSHAT, FNYEAQ (reference sequence). The V gene end was trimmed by 5 bases and the J gene end by 5 bases; junction bases not matched to a gene: 6. The CDR3 DNA reads as TGTGCCAGCAGCATGCCGGGACAGGGGGCGACTGAAGCTTTCTTT. The encoded protein is CASSMPGQGATEAFF. The complete variable domain, with remaining parts taken from reference TRBV7-7 and TRBJ1-1, reads GAGVSQSPRYKVTKRGQDVTLRCDPISSHATLYWYQQALGQGPEFLTYFNYEAQPDKSGLPSDRFSAERPEGSISTLTIQRTEQRDSAMYRCASSMPGQGATEAFFGQGTRLTVV.

This clonotype turned up a few times. The V and J genes are TRBV6-6 and TRBJ2-7; the D gene could be TRBD1 or TRBD2 (5 bases each). The CDR3 contains 15 residues. CDR1 and CDR2 from the germline V gene are MNHNY and SVGAGI (reference sequence). V lost 6 bases and J lost 5, with 20 bases in between. This chain's CDR3 is CASSNRDVELDEQYF. CDR3 coding DNA: TGTGCCAGCAGCAACCGGGACGTTGAACTCGACGAGCAGTACTTC.

This clonotype has more than one count but fewer than ten. The CDR3 protein is CSVGGVYRVAEAFF. In nucleotides, the CDR3 is TGCAGCGTTGGAGGGGTTTATCGTGTCGCTGAAGCTTTCTTT. This chain connects TRBV29-1 to TRBJ1-1, with D perhaps matching TRBD1 (5 bases). CDR1 is SQVTM and CDR2 is ANQGSEA in the germline V gene. The V end was cut by 4 bases, the J end by 6 bases, with 18 bases between. CDR3 length: 14 residues. The whole variable domain, remainder taken from reference TRBV29-1 and TRBJ1-1, is SAVISQKPSRDICQRGTSLTIQCQVDSQVTMMFWYRQQPGQSLTLIATANQGSEATYESGFVIDKFPISRPNLTFSTLTVSNMSPEDSSIYLCSVGGVYRVAEAFFGQGTRLTVV.

This clonotype showed up just a few times. The rearrangement uses TRBV9 and TRBJ1-1; D is ambiguous. The V and J ends lost 4 bases and 1 base respectively, with 8 bases between them. Germline CDR1 SGDLS, CDR2 YYNGEE. The CDR3 sequence is 13 residues long. Here the CDR3 reads CASSTEGNTEAFF. The CDR3 nucleotides read TGTGCCAGCAGCACGGAAGGGAACACTGAAGCTTTCTTT. The variable domain in full, completed from reference TRBV9 and TRBJ1-1, reads DSGVTQTPKHLITATGQRVTLRCSPRSGDLSVYWYQQSLDQGLQFLIQYYNGEERAKGNILERFSAQQFPDLHSELNLSSLELGDSALYFCASSTEGNTEAFFGQGTRLTVV.

The sample holds a few counts of this clonotype. The CDR3 protein is CASSQDRTGLDEQFF. CDR3 DNA: TGCGCCAGCAGCCAAGATCGGACAGGGCTTGATGAGCAGTTCTTC. The chain combines TRBV4-3 with TRBJ2-1, with TRBD1 identical over 8 bases. This CDR3 contains 15 residues. From germline, CDR1 is LGHNA and CDR2 YSLEER. With V trimmed by 0 bases and J by 8 bases, 6 bases remained unmatched.

The chain joins TRBV2 to TRBJ2-7; D may be TRBD1 or TRBD2 (5 bases each). Deletions cut 7 bases from V and 0 bases from J, with 10 bases between. CDR3 length: 13 residues. The germline CDR1 and CDR2 sequences are SNHLY and FYNNEI. The CDR3 DNA reads TGTGCCAGCACCGCAGGGAGCTCCTACGAGCAGTACTTC. This codes for CASTAGSSYEQYF.

The rearrangement links TRBV7-3 to TRBJ2-1, with a tentative D call TRBD1 (6 bases). The CDR3 extends over 13 amino acids. Germline assignment: CDR1 SGHTA and CDR2 FQGTGA. Trimming stripped 4 bases from V and 8 bases from J, with 12 bases between. The CDR3, as DNA: TGTGCCAGCAGCTCGCAGGGGCAGTATGAGCAGTTCTTC. Its translation is CASSSQGQYEQFF.

V usage is TRBV6-2 or TRBV6-3 and J usage is TRBJ2-7, with TRBD2 as a possible D gene (6 bases). The CDR3 consists of 15 residues. V was shortened by 4 bases and J by 3 bases, with 16 bases between the two germline ends. Germline V gives CDR1 MNHEY, CDR2 SVGEGT. The CDR3 reads CASSSSAGPFYEQYF. CDR3 coding DNA: TGTGCCAGCAGTTCCAGCGCGGGACCCTTCTACGAGCAGTACTTC.

The chain has TRBV20-1 and TRBJ2-1, with D perhaps TRBD2 (6 bases). CDR3 size: 14 residues. V dropped 2 bases and J dropped 9 bases, with 17 bases sitting between them. CDR1 is DFQATT and CDR2 is SNEGSKA in the germline V gene (reference sequence). The CDR3 DNA is TGCAGTGCTAGATCTAGCGCCCTGGGCGCTGAGCAGTTCTTC. It specifies CSARSSALGAEQFF.